These 8 T cell receptor beta chains were sequenced from one sample in a study of long-term antiretroviral therapy in people with HIV. Sequencing used immunoSEQ v3.0 at survey level. Here immunoSEQ multiplex PCR was the method, and the copy in TCRdb shows in-frame clones only, minus some. Here the sample spans 30,000 to 40,000 clones, around 94% being singletons. Source: unsorted PBMCs, taken around 5.3 years after starting antiretroviral therapy. These receptor sequences come from a woman aged 50 to 60 with HIV.

V and J are TRBV23-1 and TRBJ1-2, with unresolved D. TRBV23-1 is assigned to the ORF class and has an uncertain function. Trimming removed 4 bases at V and 5 bases at J, with 8 bases between. The CDR3 is 12 residues long. The CDR3 here is CASSLQVYGYTF. DNA for the CDR3: TGCGCCAGCAGTCTCCAGGTATATGGCTACACCTTC.

The chain carries TRBV5-5 and TRBJ2-7; 9 bases map to TRBD2. The CDR3 length is 14 residues. With V trimmed by 4 bases and J by 3 bases, 5 bases remained unmatched. CDR1 and CDR2 from the germline V gene are SGHKS and YYEKEE (reference sequence). The CDR3, as DNA: TGTGCCAGCAGCCGCGCGGGGGGGAACTACGAGCAGTACTTC. This translates into CASSRAGGNYEQYF.

This sequence joins TRBV6-5 and TRBJ2-5, with D maybe TRBD2 (6 bases). CDR1 is MNHEY and CDR2 is SVGAGI in the germline V gene. The V gene lost 8 bases and the J gene lost 0 bases, with 10 bases spanning the gap. The CDR3 spans 13 residues. The CDR3 is CASGGTYQETQYF. The DNA of the CDR3 is TGTGCCAGCGGAGGGACGTACCAAGAGACCCAGTACTTC.

The chain is built from TRBV4-1 and TRBJ2-1, with no clear D. Germline CDR1 reads MGHRA; CDR2 reads YSYEKL. Trimming removed 0 bases at V and 1 base at J, with 7 bases between. The CDR3 has 15 amino acids. CDR3 in DNA: TGCGCCAGCAGCCAAGAACCAGTTTCCTACAATGAGCAGTTCTTC. It yields the protein CASSQEPVSYNEQFF.

The V and J genes are TRBV18 and TRBJ1-2, with D perhaps TRBD1 (5 bases). V was pared by 3 bases and J by 4 bases, with 15 bases between. Germline CDR1 is KGHSH and CDR2 is LQKENI. This CDR3 region has 15 residues. CDR3 region: CASSPNSGGGYGYTF. CDR3 DNA sequence: TGTGCCAGCTCACCTAACAGCGGTGGGGGCTATGGCTACACCTTC. Drawing the rest from reference TRBV18 and TRBJ1-2, the complete variable domain is NAGVMQNPRHLVRRRGQEARLRCSPMKGHSHVYWYRQLPEEGLKFMVYLQKENIIDESGMPKERFSAEFPKEGPSILRIQQVVRGDSAAYFCASSPNSGGGYGYTFGSGTRLTVV.

This clone appeared once. V usage is TRBV2 and J usage is TRBJ1-1; the D is unclear. The CDR3 length is 13 residues. Germline lookup yields CDR1 SNHLY and CDR2 FYNNEI. Trimming took off 3 bases at V and 7 bases at J, with 12 bases between the two ends. In DNA form, the CDR3 reads TGTGCCAGCAGTGAGTCCCAATGGGGTGAAGCTTTCTTT. Translating it yields CASSESQWGEAFF.

The gene calls are TRBV7-3 and TRBJ2-3; 13 nucleotides align to TRBD2. CDR3 length: 16 amino acids. CDR1 is SGHTA, CDR2 FQGTGA, per germline. J lost 7 bases, V lost 4 bases, and 8 bases had no gene match. The CDR3 DNA is TGTGCCAGCAGCTCTGGACTAGCGGGGGACTCGTATACGCAGTATTTT. This translates into CASSSGLAGDSYTQYF.

V gene TRBV4-1 combines with J gene TRBJ1-1, with unresolved D. The CDR3 spans 13 residues. V lost 1 base and J 1 base, leaving 4 bases between the germline ends. Germline CDR1 and CDR2: MGHRA and YSYEKL. CDR3 region: CASSQGRNTEAFF. In DNA form, the CDR3 reads TGCGCCAGCAGCCAAGGACGGAACACTGAAGCTTTCTTT.